Sequencing of this T cell receptor beta chain was carried out in a study of type 1 regulatory T cells. Study-wide background: This in vitro CD4 product, T-allo10, is enriched for Tr1 cells and alloantigen-specific.

CDR1 and CDR2 (germline): ENHRY, SYGVKD. V was clipped by 0 bases and J by 1 base, with 6 bases between them. The CDR3 spans 14 residues. One entry per CDR3 protein results from TCRdb running MiXCR on the reads. The sample gives about 97,000 distinct CDR3 sequences, about a third of which show up once; roughly 2.4% is in the top ten. The chain combines TRBV10-3 with TRBJ2-5; D is ambiguous. The sample consisted of CD4+ T cells, either the whole sample or a sorted fraction (not recorded which). This receptor was obtained from a human donor in good health. CDR3 loop: CAISESRSQETQYF. In nucleotides, the CDR3 is TGTGCCATCAGTGAGTCGCGGAGCCAAGAGACCCAGTACTTC.